A selection of T cell receptor beta chains follows, all from one sample in a study of patients and donors after allogeneic stem cell transplantation. TCRdb processed the RT-PCR reads anew with MiXCR; each CDR3 protein has one entry. The sample yields about 110,000 distinct CDR3 sequences, less than 45% seen once. Sequencing was done on a sample of blood, either unsorted or a sorted T cell fraction (not recorded which). The receptors were gathered from a human donor who was either an allogeneic HSCT recipient or a stem cell or donor lymphocyte infusion donor (not recorded which). It is not recorded whose cells these are; they may come from a transplant donor. The CDR3 runs from the conserved cysteine through the conserved F or W. The D gene is left open where the match is weak. The size of a clone is reported for some rows only, either as once, few or many, or as a class for expanded clones.

-	TRBV15	TRBJ1-5	few	CATSGGTATMPQHF	TGTGCCACCAGCGGAGGGACGGCCACGATGCCCCAGCATTTT
-	TRBV15	TRBJ1-5	once	CATSSQARDTPHQPQHF	TGTGCCACCAGCAGCCAAGCCCGGGACACCCCACATCAGCCCCAGCATTTT
-	TRBV3-1	TRBJ1-1	-	CASSQEGFNIRTEAFF	TGTGCCAGCAGCCAAGAGGGCTTCAATATCCGAACTGAAGCTTTCTTT
-	TRBV5-1	TRBJ2-1	few	CASKGLLVNEQFF	TGCGCCAGCAAGGGACTTCTTGTCAATGAGCAGTTCTTC
TRBD1	TRBV7-2	TRBJ1-2	few	CASSLGGTGPKTF	TGTGCCAGCAGCTTGGGGGGGACAGGGCCTAAAACCTTC
TRBD1	TRBV20-1	TRBJ1-1	-	CSANRGANTEAFF	TGCAGTGCTAACAGGGGTGCGAACACTGAAGCTTTCTTT
TRBD1	TRBV27	TRBJ1-1	-	CASRRQGATEAFF	TGTGCCAGCAGGCGACAGGGTGCCACTGAAGCTTTCTTT
-	TRBV7-2	TRBJ2-3	-	CASSLQFNSGPYTQYF	TGTGCCAGCAGCTTACAGTTCAATAGCGGTCCTTATACGCAGTATTTT
TRBD1	TRBV12-3/TRBV12-4	TRBJ2-1	few	CASSLGQGQFF	TGTGCCAGCAGTTTGGGACAGGGGCAGTTCTTC
-	TRBV27	TRBJ1-2	-	CASSLSSGTWIYGYTF	TGTGCCAGCAGTTTATCTTCCGGGACTTGGATCTATGGCTACACCTTC